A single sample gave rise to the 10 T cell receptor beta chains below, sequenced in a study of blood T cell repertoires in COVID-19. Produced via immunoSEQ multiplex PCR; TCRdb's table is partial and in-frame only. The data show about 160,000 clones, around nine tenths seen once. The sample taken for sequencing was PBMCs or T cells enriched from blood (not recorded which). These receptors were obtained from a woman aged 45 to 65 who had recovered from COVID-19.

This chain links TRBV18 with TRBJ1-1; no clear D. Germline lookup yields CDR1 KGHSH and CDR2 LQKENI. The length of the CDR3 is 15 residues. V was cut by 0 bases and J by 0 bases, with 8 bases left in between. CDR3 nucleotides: TGTGCCAGCTCACCACCGAGGGTTTTGAACACTGAAGCTTTCTTT. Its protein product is CASSPPRVLNTEAFF.

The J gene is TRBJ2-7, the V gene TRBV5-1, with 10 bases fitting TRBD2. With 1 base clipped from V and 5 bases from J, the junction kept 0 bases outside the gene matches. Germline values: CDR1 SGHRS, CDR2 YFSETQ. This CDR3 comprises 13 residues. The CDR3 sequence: CASSLLAGDEQYF. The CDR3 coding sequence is TGCGCCAGCAGCTTGCTAGCGGGGGACGAGCAGTACTTC.

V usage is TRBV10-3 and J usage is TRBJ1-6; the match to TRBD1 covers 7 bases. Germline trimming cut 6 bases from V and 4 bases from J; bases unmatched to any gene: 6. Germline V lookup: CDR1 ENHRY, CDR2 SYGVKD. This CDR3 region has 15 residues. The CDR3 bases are TGTGCCATCAGAGATGACAGGGTGTATAATTCACCCCTCCACTTT. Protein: CAIRDDRVYNSPLHF.

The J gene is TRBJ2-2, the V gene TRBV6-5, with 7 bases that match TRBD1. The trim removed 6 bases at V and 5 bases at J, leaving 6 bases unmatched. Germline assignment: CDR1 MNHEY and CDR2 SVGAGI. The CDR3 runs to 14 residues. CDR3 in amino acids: CASRRQGATGELFF. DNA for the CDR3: TGTGCCAGCAGGAGACAGGGTGCGACCGGGGAGCTGTTTTTT.

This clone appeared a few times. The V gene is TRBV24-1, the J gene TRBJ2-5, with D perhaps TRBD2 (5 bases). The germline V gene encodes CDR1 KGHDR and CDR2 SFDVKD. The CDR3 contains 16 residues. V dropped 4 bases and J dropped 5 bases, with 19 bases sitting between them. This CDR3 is CATSDGEIGGLETQYF. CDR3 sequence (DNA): TGTGCCACCAGTGACGGGGAGATCGGAGGCTTGGAGACCCAGTACTTC.

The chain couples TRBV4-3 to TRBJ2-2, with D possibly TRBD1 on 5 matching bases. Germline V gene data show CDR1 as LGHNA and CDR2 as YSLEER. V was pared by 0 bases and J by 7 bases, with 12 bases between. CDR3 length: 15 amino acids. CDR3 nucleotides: TGCGCCAGCAGCCAAGATGCAGGGAATAGCGGGGAGCTGTTTTTT. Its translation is CASSQDAGNSGELFF.

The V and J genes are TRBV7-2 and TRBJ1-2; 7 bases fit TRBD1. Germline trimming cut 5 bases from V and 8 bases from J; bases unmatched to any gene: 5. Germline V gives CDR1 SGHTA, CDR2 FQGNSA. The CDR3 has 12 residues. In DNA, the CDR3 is TGTGCCAGCAGCCCCCGCAGGGGGGGCTACACCTTC. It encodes CASSPRRGGYTF.

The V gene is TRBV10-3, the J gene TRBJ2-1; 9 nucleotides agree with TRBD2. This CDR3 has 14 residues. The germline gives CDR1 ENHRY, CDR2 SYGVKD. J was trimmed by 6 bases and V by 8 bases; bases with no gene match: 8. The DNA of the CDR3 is TGTGCCATCGCAGAGGGACTAGCAGGCAATGAGCAGTTCTTC. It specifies CAIAEGLAGNEQFF.

The CDR3, as DNA: TGCAGTGCTAGTTCAGGTCCTGGGGCCAACGTCCTGACTTTC. Amino acids: CSASSGPGANVLTF. This chain uses TRBV20-1 with TRBJ2-6; no reliable D call. V lost 3 bases, J lost 2 bases, and 8 bases lay in between. Per germline, CDR1 DFQATT and CDR2 SNEGSKA (reference sequence). The CDR3 has 14 residues.

The DNA for the CDR3 is TGCAGCGTTGCGGGACTAGCGGGGGAGTCAAAACCCTACGAGCAGTACTTC. It codes for CSVAGLAGESKPYEQYF. The chain has TRBV29-1 and TRBJ2-7, with TRBD2 identical over 14 bases. The junction had 10 bases not matched to a gene; V was cut back by 4 bases and J by 2 bases. Germline CDR1 reads SQVTM; CDR2 reads ANQGSEA. The CDR3 runs 17 residues.